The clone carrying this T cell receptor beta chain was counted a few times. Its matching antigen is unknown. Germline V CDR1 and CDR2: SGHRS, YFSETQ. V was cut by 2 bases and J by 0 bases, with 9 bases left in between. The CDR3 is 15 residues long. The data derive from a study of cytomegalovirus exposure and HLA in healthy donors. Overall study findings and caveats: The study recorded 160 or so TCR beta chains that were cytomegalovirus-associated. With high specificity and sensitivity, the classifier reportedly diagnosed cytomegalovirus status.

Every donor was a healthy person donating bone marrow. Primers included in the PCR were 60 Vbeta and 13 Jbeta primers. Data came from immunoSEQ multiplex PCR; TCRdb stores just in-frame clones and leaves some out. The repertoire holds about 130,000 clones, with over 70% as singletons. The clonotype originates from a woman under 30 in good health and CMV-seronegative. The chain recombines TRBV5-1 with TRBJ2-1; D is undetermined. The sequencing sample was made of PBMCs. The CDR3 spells CASSFGESSYNEQFF. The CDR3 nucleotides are TGCGCCAGCAGCTTTGGAGAGAGCTCCTACAATGAGCAGTTCTTC.